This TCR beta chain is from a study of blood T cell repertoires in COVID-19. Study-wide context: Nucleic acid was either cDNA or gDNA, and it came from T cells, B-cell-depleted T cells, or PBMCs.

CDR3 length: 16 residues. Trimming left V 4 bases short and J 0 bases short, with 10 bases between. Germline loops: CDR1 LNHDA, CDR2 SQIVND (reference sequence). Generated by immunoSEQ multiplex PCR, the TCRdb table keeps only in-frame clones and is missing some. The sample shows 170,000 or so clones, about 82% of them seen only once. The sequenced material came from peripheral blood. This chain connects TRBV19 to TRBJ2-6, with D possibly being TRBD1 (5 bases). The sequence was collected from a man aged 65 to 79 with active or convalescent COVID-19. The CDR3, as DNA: TGTGCCAGTAGTAAGGACACTTACTCTGGGGCCAACGTCCTGACTTTC. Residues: CASSKDTYSGANVLTF. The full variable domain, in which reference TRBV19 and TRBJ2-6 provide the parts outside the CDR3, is DGGITQSPKYLFRKEGQNVTLSCEQNLNHDAMYWYRQDPGQGLRLIYYSQIVNDFQKGDIAEGYSVSREKKESFPLTVTSAQKNPTAFYLCASSKDTYSGANVLTFGAGSRLTVL.